The 17 T cell receptor beta chains below come from one sample, sequenced in a study of blood T cell repertoires in COVID-19. The repertoire was sequenced with immunoSEQ multiplex PCR; TCRdb's copy has only in-frame clones and lacks some. The table shows 240,000 or so clones, with 86% occurring only once. Sequencing was performed on PBMCs or T cells enriched from blood (not recorded which). These receptors all come from a woman between 50 and 59 years old who had recovered from COVID-19.

The gene calls are TRBV9 and TRBJ2-7; 8 positions agree with TRBD1. Germline CDR1 reads SGDLS; CDR2 reads YYNGEE. CDR3 size: 14 residues. The junction had 6 bases not matched to a gene; V was cut back by 3 bases and J by 4 bases. In DNA, the CDR3 is TGTGCCAGCAGCGCCCCGGACAGGGTGTACGAGCAGTACTTC. It specifies CASSAPDRVYEQYF. The full variable domain, in which reference TRBV9 and TRBJ2-7 provide the parts outside the CDR3, is DSGVTQTPKHLITATGQRVTLRCSPRSGDLSVYWYQQSLDQGLQFLIQYYNGEERAKGNILERFSAQQFPDLHSELNLSSLELGDSALYFCASSAPDRVYEQYFGPGTRLTVT.

The chain uses TRBV6-5 and TRBJ1-2; D uncertain. The CDR3 consists of 13 residues. Trimming cost V 7 bases and J 3 bases, with 12 bases left between them. Germline lookup yields CDR1 MNHEY and CDR2 SVGAGI. The CDR3 region is CASTGLSYYGYTF. DNA of the CDR3: TGTGCCAGCACCGGTCTTTCCTACTATGGCTACACCTTC.

The chain has TRBV9 and TRBJ2-1; the D gene is possibly TRBD1 (6 bases). Trimming pared 4 bases from V and 9 bases from J, leaving 23 bases between. CDR1 is SGDLS, CDR2 YYNGEE, per germline. There are 16 residues in the CDR3. CDR3 sequence reads: CASSPPGHNPPSEQFF. The CDR3, as DNA: TGTGCCAGCAGCCCACCGGGACACAACCCGCCGAGTGAGCAGTTCTTC.

The count of this clone is one. This chain links TRBV2 with TRBJ2-3; TRBD2 agrees at 9 bases. V was clipped by 2 bases and J by 4 bases; unmatched bases: 10. Per the germline V gene, CDR1 is SNHLY and CDR2 is FYNNEI. CDR3 length equals 17 residues. The CDR3 here is CASSELGAGGPSDTQYF. The CDR3 DNA reads TGTGCCAGCAGTGAATTGGGGGCGGGAGGGCCATCAGATACGCAGTATTTT.

V is TRBV27 and J is TRBJ2-7; 7 bases fit TRBD1. Trimming removed 0 bases from V and 5 bases from J; junction bases left unmatched: 1. The CDR3 totals 13 residues. Germline-derived CDR1 and CDR2 are MNHEY and SMNVEV (reference sequence). CDR3 sequence: CASSLSDRDEQYF. The CDR3 DNA sequence: TGTGCCAGCAGTTTATCTGACAGGGACGAGCAGTACTTC.

V is TRBV5-1 and J is TRBJ1-4; TRBD1 aligns across 7 bases. The trim removed 0 bases at V and 4 bases at J, leaving 9 bases unmatched. The CDR3 spans 17 residues. Germline V gene sequence: CDR1 SGHRS, CDR2 YFSETQ. This CDR3 is CASSLVPPGQRNEKLFF. The CDR3 DNA sequence: TGCGCCAGCAGCTTGGTTCCCCCGGGACAGCGTAATGAAAAACTGTTTTTT.

The V gene is TRBV6-5, the J gene TRBJ2-7, with D possibly TRBD2 on 7 matching bases. This CDR3 contains 13 residues. CDR1 and CDR2 from the germline V gene are MNHEY and SVGAGI. V was cut by 8 bases and J by 6 bases, with 17 bases left in between. The CDR3: CASVAGANREQYF. CDR3 nucleotides: TGTGCCAGCGTGGCGGGGGCTAACCGCGAGCAGTACTTC.

This clone appeared a few times. V usage is TRBV11-2 and J usage is TRBJ1-2; the match to TRBD1 covers 8 bases. The V gene end was trimmed by 5 bases and the J gene end by 3 bases; junction bases not matched to a gene: 5. In germline, CDR1 is SGHAT, CDR2 FQNNGV. The CDR3 extends over 14 amino acids. CDR3 region: CASSPWDRYYGYTF. DNA of the CDR3: TGTGCCAGCAGCCCCTGGGACAGGTACTATGGCTACACCTTC.

The chain joins TRBV12-3 or TRBV12-4 to TRBJ1-2; D perhaps matches TRBD1 (5 bases). The CDR3 has 13 residues. V was cut by 8 bases and J by 6 bases, with 16 bases left in between. The CDR3 loop is CASYWRGADGYTF. The CDR3 bases are TGTGCCAGCTACTGGAGGGGCGCCGATGGCTACACCTTC.

This clone came up once. The chain combines TRBV7-2 with TRBJ1-4; TRBD1 is a possible D gene (6 bases). The V end was cut by 3 bases, the J end by 4 bases, with 12 bases between. CDR1 and CDR2 from the germline V gene are SGHTA and FQGNSA. This CDR3 is 15 amino acids long. CDR3 nucleotides: TGTGCCAGCAGCTTGCAGGGGCCTTATAATGAAAAACTGTTTTTT. Its translation: CASSLQGPYNEKLFF.

This chain joins TRBV9 and TRBJ2-2, with D possibly TRBD2 on 6 matching bases. Trimming removed 0 bases at V and 6 bases at J, with 12 bases between. The CDR3 spans 15 residues. Germline V gene lookup returns CDR1 SGDLS and CDR2 YYNGEE. The CDR3 nucleotides read TGTGCCAGCAGCGTAGGATATGGGACTCCCGGGGAGCTGTTTTTT. This encodes CASSVGYGTPGELFF.

This clone was found a few times. CDR3 region: CASSPPKLAALENEQFF. The CDR3 bases are TGTGCCAGCAGTCCTCCCAAACTAGCGGCCTTAGAGAATGAGCAGTTCTTC. This rearrangement joins TRBV28 to TRBJ2-1; 8 nucleotides line up with TRBD2. This CDR3 is 17 amino acids long. CDR1 and CDR2 (germline): MDHEN, SYDVKM. After removal of 5 bases from V and 7 bases from J, the junction contained 16 bases not matched to a gene.

This rearrangement joins TRBV4-1 to TRBJ1-2; weak D call: TRBD1 (5 bases). Germline lookup yields CDR1 MGHRA and CDR2 YSYEKL. The CDR3 sequence is 14 residues long. V was clipped by 1 base and J by 4 bases, with 10 bases between them. CDR3 in amino acids: CASSQGPGLYGYTF. DNA for the CDR3: TGCGCCAGCAGCCAAGGGCCAGGGCTCTATGGCTACACCTTC.

The V gene is TRBV7-9, the J gene TRBJ1-4; unclear D gene. The germline gives CDR1 SEHNR, CDR2 FQNEAQ (reference sequence). V was shortened by 6 bases and J by 8 bases, with 13 bases between the two germline ends. CDR3 length: 13 residues. CDR3 in DNA: TGTGCCAGCAGTCCGAATAACGGGGAAAAACTGTTTTTT. Its protein product is CASSPNNGEKLFF.

Here the CDR3 DNA reads TGTGCCAGCAGCGGGGCTTTTACTGGGCGCAGGGGGGTGAACTATGGCTACACCTTC. The encoded protein is CASSGAFTGRRGVNYGYTF. The V gene is TRBV9, the J gene TRBJ1-2, with 7 bases fitting TRBD1. J was trimmed by 2 bases and V by 3 bases; bases with no gene match: 19. Germline-derived CDR1 and CDR2 are SGDLS and YYNGEE. The CDR3 is 19 residues long.

This rearrangement joins TRBV7-6 to TRBJ2-7; 8 nucleotides line up with TRBD1. In germline, CDR1 is SGHVS, CDR2 FNYEAQ. This CDR3 contains 15 residues. The V gene end was trimmed by 5 bases and the J gene end by 5 bases; junction bases not matched to a gene: 11. For the CDR3, the DNA is TGTGCCAGCAGCCCCCGACAGGGGTTAAGGGACGAGCAGTACTTC. It specifies CASSPRQGLRDEQYF.

The CDR3 coding sequence is TGTGCCACCCTGACTAGAGGAGAGCAGTACTTC. This codes for CATLTRGEQYF. The chain carries TRBV2 and TRBJ2-7; a possible D gene is TRBD2 (6 bases). The V end lost 10 bases, the J end lost 7 bases, and 14 bases lay between the germline ends. The germline V gene encodes CDR1 SNHLY and CDR2 FYNNEI. This CDR3 region has 11 residues.